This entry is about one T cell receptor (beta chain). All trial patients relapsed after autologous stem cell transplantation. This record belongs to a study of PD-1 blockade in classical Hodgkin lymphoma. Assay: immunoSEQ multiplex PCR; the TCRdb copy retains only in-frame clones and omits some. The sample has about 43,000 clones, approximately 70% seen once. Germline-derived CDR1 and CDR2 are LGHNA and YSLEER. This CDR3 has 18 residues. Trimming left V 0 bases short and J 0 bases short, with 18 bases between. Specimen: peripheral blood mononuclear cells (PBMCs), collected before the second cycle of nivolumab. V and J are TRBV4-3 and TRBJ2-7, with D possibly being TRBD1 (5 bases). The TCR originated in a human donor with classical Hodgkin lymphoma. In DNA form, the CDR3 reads TGCGCCAGCAGCCAAGAGTACGAAGGGGCCCTAAACTCCTACGAGCAGTACTTC. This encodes CASSQEYEGALNSYEQYF.